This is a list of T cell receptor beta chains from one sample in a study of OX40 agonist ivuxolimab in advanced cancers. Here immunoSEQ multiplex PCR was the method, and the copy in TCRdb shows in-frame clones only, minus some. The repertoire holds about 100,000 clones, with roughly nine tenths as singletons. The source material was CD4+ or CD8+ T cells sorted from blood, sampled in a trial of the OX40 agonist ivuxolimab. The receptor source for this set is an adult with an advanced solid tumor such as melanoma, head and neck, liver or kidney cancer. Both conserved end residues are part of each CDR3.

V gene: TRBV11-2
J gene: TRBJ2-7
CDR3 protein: CASSFSQTGPYEQYF

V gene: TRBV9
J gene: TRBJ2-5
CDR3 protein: CASSATGLAGTQYF

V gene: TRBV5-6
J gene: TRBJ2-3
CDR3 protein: CASSLRTSGSSTDTQYF

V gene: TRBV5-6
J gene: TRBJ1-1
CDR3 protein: CASSLRGGNTEAFF

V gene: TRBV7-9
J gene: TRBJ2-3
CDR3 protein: CASSKDPTDTQYF

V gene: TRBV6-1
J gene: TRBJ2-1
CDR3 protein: CASSEGTSGRILSSYNEQFF

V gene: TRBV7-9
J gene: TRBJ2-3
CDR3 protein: CASSTSGSSTDTQYF

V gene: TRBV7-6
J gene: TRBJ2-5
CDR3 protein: CASSRTSVGGETQYF

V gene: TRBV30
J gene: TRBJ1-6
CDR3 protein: CAWSNRDSPLHF

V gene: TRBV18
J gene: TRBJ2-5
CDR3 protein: CASSPQYLIGVETQYF

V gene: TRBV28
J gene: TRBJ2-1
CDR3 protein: CASTTGQYNEQFF

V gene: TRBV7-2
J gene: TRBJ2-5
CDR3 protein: CASSRGLAGARETQYF

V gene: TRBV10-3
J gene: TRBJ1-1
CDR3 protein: CAISKDSYTEAFF

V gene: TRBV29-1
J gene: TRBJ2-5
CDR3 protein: CSAGGGQETQYF

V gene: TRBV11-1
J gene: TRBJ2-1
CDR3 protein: CASSRTSTSSYNEQFF

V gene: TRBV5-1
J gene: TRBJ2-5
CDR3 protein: CASSLAPDPRGTQYF

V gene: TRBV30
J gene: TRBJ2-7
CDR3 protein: CAWSVETGRLAGGLYEQYF

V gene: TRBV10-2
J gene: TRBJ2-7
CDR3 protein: CASSAGQGNGRQYF

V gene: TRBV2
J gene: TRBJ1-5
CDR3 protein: CASSEIRNNQPQHF

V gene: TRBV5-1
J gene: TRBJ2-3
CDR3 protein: CASSLRGTTDTQYF

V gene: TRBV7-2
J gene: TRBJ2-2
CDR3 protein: CASSLAGVVAGELFF

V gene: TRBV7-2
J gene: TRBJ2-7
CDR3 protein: CASSGEGYEQYF

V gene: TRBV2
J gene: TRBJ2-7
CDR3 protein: CASSVAGGPREQYF

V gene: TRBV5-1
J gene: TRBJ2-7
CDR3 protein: CASSLVAGGSLEPYEQYF

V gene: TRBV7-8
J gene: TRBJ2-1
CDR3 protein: CASSLPPRTGGADNEQFF

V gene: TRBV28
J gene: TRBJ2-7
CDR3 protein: CASRRQGPLQYF

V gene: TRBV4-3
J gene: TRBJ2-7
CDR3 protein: CASSQGLAGVVEQYF

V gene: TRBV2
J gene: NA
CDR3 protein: CASSYDYEQYF

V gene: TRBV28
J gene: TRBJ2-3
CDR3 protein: CASSSPMEARYTQYF

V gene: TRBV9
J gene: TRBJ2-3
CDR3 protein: CASSERGRGPDTQYF

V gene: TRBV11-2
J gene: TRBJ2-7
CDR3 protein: CASSLHVSYEQYF

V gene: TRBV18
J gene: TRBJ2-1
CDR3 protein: CASSLSSGRAREQFF

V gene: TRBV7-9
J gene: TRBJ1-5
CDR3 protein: CASSPGGWEHQPQHF

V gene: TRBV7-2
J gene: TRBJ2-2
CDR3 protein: CASSLVPQTHTGELFF

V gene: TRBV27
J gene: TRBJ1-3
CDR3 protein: CASSLKGYGNTIYF